The present entry profiles one T cell receptor (beta chain) with its context. Antigen: not known. Clones were read by immunoSEQ multiplex PCR, and TCRdb kept only the in-frame ones, dropping some. The data contain about 350,000 clones, around 90% of them singletons. The V end was cut by 1 base, the J end by 2 bases, with 12 bases between. The length of the CDR3 is 15 residues. The V gene's germline CDR1 is LNHDA and CDR2 SQIVND (reference sequence). This entry is derived from a study of cytomegalovirus exposure and HLA in healthy donors. Broader study findings: Across donors, most TCRs were seen rarely, yet some public ones were widespread.

The genes are TRBV19 and TRBJ2-7; unclear D gene. The clonotype comes from a woman aged 25-40 years in good health and CMV-seropositive. What was sequenced was PBMCs. The CDR3 region has the DNA TGTGCCAGTAGTATAGGGGCAGGCCTAACCTACGAGCAGTACTTC. Protein product: CASSIGAGLTYEQYF.